The clone carrying this TCR beta chain was counted at least ten times. Antigen: not known. The data were obtained in a study of blood T cells in healthy people across ages. A second PCR of roughly 7 to 11 cycles used a sample-barcoded 5' primer and a J-beta primer mix. TCRdb used MiXCR to reprocess the 5' RACE reads, holding one entry per CDR3 protein. The sample holds roughly 1.6 million distinct CDR3 sequences, about 35% seen once. Study-wide results and limits: Total diversity from one million sequenced T cells was likely underestimated. The recorded TCR beta diversity per million T cells decreased in a roughly linear manner with age.

The specimen was blood. This receptor was identified in a woman aged 25 to 39 in good health.

The CDR3 loop is CASSARVDTQYF. The CDR3 nucleotides are TGTGCCAGCAGTGCCCGAGTCGATACGCAGTATTTT. The J gene is TRBJ2-3, the V gene TRBV12-3 or TRBV12-4, with D unresolved. Trimming took off 5 bases at V and 6 bases at J, with 9 bases between the two ends. This CDR3 region has 12 residues.